This T cell receptor beta chain comes out of a study of T-cell reconstitution after alpha-beta-depleted transplantation in children. Preparation of the TCRbeta library involved a method that used unique molecular identifiers. From the PCR reads, TCRdb called clonotypes with MiXCR, one entry per CDR3 protein. The sample carries 450,000 to 500,000 distinct CDR3 sequences, under 15% recorded once. The CDR3 consists of 13 residues. V was pared by 0 bases and J by 8 bases, with 10 bases between. This clonotype was counted many times. The V and J genes are TRBV12-3 or TRBV12-4 and TRBJ1-2; the D is unclear. The input for sequencing was PBMCs from the stem cell graft donor, taken from the stem cell graft. The sequence was collected from a human donor who donated a stem cell graft to a child with combined immunodeficiency. Here the CDR3 reads CASSLAGFEGYTF. In nucleotides, the CDR3 is TGTGCCAGCAGTTTAGCAGGGTTCGAGGGCTACACCTTC.